The 16 T cell receptor beta chains below were found in one sample sequenced in a study of memory B cells and T cells in multiple sclerosis. The table came from immunoSEQ multiplex PCR; TCRdb's copy has only in-frame clones and leaves some out. The table lists fewer than 15,000 clones, 69% of them singletons, with about 2.3% in the top ten. The sample taken for sequencing was memory (CD45RO+) CD4+ T cells from blood. The receptors here all came from a human donor with multiple sclerosis.

The rearrangement links TRBV5-1 to TRBJ1-1, with 9 bases aligning to TRBD1. Germline V lookup: CDR1 SGHRS, CDR2 YFSETQ. J lost 11 bases, V lost 0 bases, and 11 bases had no gene match. The CDR3 loop spans 15 amino acids. The CDR3 region is CASSLEILGTGLAFF. The CDR3 DNA reads TGCGCCAGCAGCTTGGAGATACTCGGGACAGGGTTGGCTTTCTTT.

V usage is TRBV6-4 and J usage is TRBJ2-3, with TRBD2 matching 8 bases. Per germline, CDR1 MRHNA and CDR2 SNTAGT. Trimming cost V 2 bases and J 0 bases; bases outside gene matches: 1. The CDR3 contains 15 residues. The chain's CDR3 is CASSDQRGSTDTQYF. The CDR3 DNA reads as TGTGCCAGCAGTGACCAGCGGGGGAGCACAGATACGCAGTATTTT.

The chain has TRBV6-5 and TRBJ1-5, with a weak D call TRBD1 (5 bases). The CDR3 extends over 14 amino acids. V dropped 6 bases and J dropped 9 bases, with 18 bases sitting between them. From germline, CDR1 is MNHEY and CDR2 SVGAGI. The CDR3 coding sequence is TGTGCCAGCAGCCCGGCAGGGCGGGATCGGCCCCAGCATTTT. It codes for CASSPAGRDRPQHF.

This clone was observed a handful of times. This chain connects TRBV5-1 to TRBJ2-7, with D tentatively TRBD1 (6 bases). The CDR3 sequence is 14 residues long. CDR1 and CDR2 (germline): SGHRS, YFSETQ. Trimming shortened V by 2 bases and J by 2 bases, and 11 bases separated the two germline ends. DNA of the CDR3: TGCGCCAGCAGCTTAGGACAGCCTCCCTACGAGCAGTACTTC. Its protein product is CASSLGQPPYEQYF.

The chain combines TRBV6-5 with TRBJ2-7, with D perhaps TRBD1 (5 bases). CDR3 length: 14 amino acids. Per germline, CDR1 MNHEY and CDR2 SVGAGI. V lost 2 bases and J lost 6, with 14 bases in between. As DNA, the CDR3 is TGTGCCAGCAGTTACGGGCAGGGAATCACCGAGCAGTACTTC. Translated, it gives CASSYGQGITEQYF.

V and J are TRBV29-1 and TRBJ1-1; possibly TRBD1 for D (5 bases). The CDR3 has 12 amino acids. The germline gives CDR1 SQVTM, CDR2 ANQGSEA. The V and J ends lost 2 bases and 8 bases respectively, with 12 bases between them. The DNA for the CDR3 is TGCAGCGTTGAAATAGGGGTTCGGGAAGCTTTCTTT. This codes for CSVEIGVREAFF.

On this clone: This sample also contains other DNA sequences that code for the same CDR3. The chain is built from TRBV2 and TRBJ2-7; D is unresolved. The ends were cut back, 7 bases at V and 4 bases at J, with 11 bases in the middle. CDR3 length equals 12 residues. Per the germline V gene, CDR1 is SNHLY and CDR2 is FYNNEI. Here the CDR3 reads CASIGGTYEQYF. CDR3 coding DNA: TGTGCCAGCATAGGCGGTACGTACGAGCAGTACTTC.

This sequence joins TRBV2 and TRBJ1-2; D is perhaps TRBD1 (6 bases). The CDR3 loop spans 13 amino acids. Per the germline V gene, CDR1 is SNHLY and CDR2 is FYNNEI. Trimming cost V 6 bases and J 8 bases, with 16 bases left between them. This CDR3 is CASSANRVSGYTF. The CDR3 DNA reads as TGTGCCAGCAGCGCAAACAGGGTCTCAGGCTACACCTTC.

This clone has only one observation. The genes are TRBV5-1 and TRBJ1-2; possible D gene TRBD1, 5 bases. The V end lost 1 base, the J end lost 4 bases, and 11 bases lay between the germline ends. The CDR3 runs 14 residues. From germline, CDR1 is SGHRS and CDR2 YFSETQ. The DNA for the CDR3 is TGCGCCAGCAGCTTGCGCCCGGACACCTATGGCTACACCTTC. Amino acid sequence: CASSLRPDTYGYTF.

The chain links TRBV2 to TRBJ1-2; TRBD1 is a possible D gene (5 bases). The ends were cut back, 6 bases at V and 8 bases at J, with 16 bases in the middle. The CDR3 totals 13 residues. Germline CDR1 is SNHLY and CDR2 is FYNNEI. The CDR3: CASSPDSAGGYTF. Here the CDR3 DNA reads TGTGCCAGCAGCCCCGACAGTGCCGGGGGCTACACCTTC.

This clone was recorded only once. For the CDR3, the DNA is TGTGCCATCAGTCAAGGGACAGAACGACGAAACACCATATATTTT. Translation gives CAISQGTERRNTIYF. This chain joins TRBV10-3 and TRBJ1-3; 7 bases are a match to TRBD1. CDR1 and CDR2 from the germline V gene are ENHRY and SYGVKD. The CDR3 contains 15 residues. V lost 5 bases to trimming and J lost 5 bases; unmatched junction nucleotides: 9.

This clone was observed a few times. The chain couples TRBV10-3 to TRBJ2-3; 7 bases fit TRBD1. The CDR3 length is 14 residues. Germline loops: CDR1 ENHRY, CDR2 SYGVKD. Losses at the gene ends were 10 bases for V and 6 bases for J; bases not matched to a gene: 13. CDR3 loop: CATRPGTESDTQYF. The CDR3 DNA follows: TGTGCCACCCGACCTGGGACAGAAAGTGATACGCAGTATTTT.

The rearrangement joins TRBV5-4 to TRBJ2-7, with 15 bases lining up with TRBD2. This CDR3 has 16 residues. After removal of 2 bases from V and 3 bases from J, the junction contained 3 bases not matched to a gene. CDR1 and CDR2 (germline): SGHNT, YYREEE (reference sequence). CDR3 region: CASSLGLAGGIYEQYF. Written as DNA, the CDR3 is TGTGCCAGCAGCTTAGGACTAGCGGGGGGGATCTACGAGCAGTACTTC.

The chain employs TRBV6-1 and TRBJ2-5; D possibly corresponds to TRBD2 (5 bases). V dropped 2 bases and J dropped 5 bases, with 21 bases sitting between them. The CDR3 runs 17 residues. Germline CDR1 MNHNS, CDR2 SASEGT. CDR3 protein: CASSEMWRPGLYETQYF. Written as DNA, the CDR3 is TGTGCCAGCAGTGAAATGTGGAGGCCTGGGCTGTATGAGACCCAGTACTTC.

The rearrangement uses TRBV27 and TRBJ1-1; TRBD1 is a possible D gene (5 bases). The CDR3 totals 13 residues. V lost 4 bases and J lost 5, with 11 bases in between. The germline CDR1 and CDR2 sequences are MNHEY and SMNVEV (reference sequence). This CDR3 is CASSWGGGTEAFF. The CDR3 DNA is TGTGCCAGCAGTTGGGGGGGAGGAACTGAAGCTTTCTTT.

The rearrangement joins TRBV19 to TRBJ1-2, with D tentatively TRBD1 (5 bases). Trimming stripped 3 bases from V and 7 bases from J, with 12 bases between. Per the germline V gene, CDR1 is LNHDA and CDR2 is SQIVND (reference sequence). CDR3 size: 13 residues. Here the CDR3 reads CASSIQGTVGYTF. The DNA for the CDR3 is TGTGCCAGTAGTATCCAGGGAACGGTTGGCTACACCTTC. Complete variable domain (other parts from reference TRBV19 and TRBJ1-2): DGGITQSPKYLFRKEGQNVTLSCEQNLNHDAMYWYRQDPGQGLRLIYYSQIVNDFQKGDIAEGYSVSREKKESFPLTVTSAQKNPTAFYLCASSIQGTVGYTFGSGTRLTVV.